The subject of this entry is one T cell receptor (beta chain). The data originate from a study of T cell responses to AZD1222 COVID-19 vaccine. This CDR3 has 22 amino acids. The germline gives CDR1 MGHRA, CDR2 YSYEKL. Trimming took off 1 base at V and 7 bases at J, with 36 bases between the two ends. Data came from immunoSEQ multiplex PCR; TCRdb stores just in-frame clones and leaves some out. The sample consists of 130,000 or so clones, roughly 93% of them appearing once. This sample comprised peripheral blood, obtained on day 0 of AZD1222 vaccination. This sequence was found in an adult in good health. V gene TRBV4-1 combines with J gene TRBJ2-3; possibly TRBD1 for D (6 bases). CDR3 residues: CASSQVDSTTSNSRVLKYTQYF. In DNA form, the CDR3 reads TGCGCCAGCAGCCAAGTGGACAGTACGACTTCGAACTCCCGGGTTTTGAAATATACGCAGTATTTT.